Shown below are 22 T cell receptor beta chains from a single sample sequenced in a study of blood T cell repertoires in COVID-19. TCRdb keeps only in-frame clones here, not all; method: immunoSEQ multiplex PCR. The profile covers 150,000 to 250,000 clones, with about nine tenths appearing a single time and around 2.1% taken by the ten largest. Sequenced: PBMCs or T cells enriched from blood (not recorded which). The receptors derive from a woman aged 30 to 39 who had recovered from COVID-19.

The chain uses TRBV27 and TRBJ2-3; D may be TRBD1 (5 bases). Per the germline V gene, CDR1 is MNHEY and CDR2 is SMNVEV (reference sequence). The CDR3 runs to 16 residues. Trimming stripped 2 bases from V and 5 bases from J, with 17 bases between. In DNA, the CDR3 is TGTGCCAGCAGTTTACAGGCAGGGCCCCTCGAAGATACGCAGTATTTT. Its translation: CASSLQAGPLEDTQYF.

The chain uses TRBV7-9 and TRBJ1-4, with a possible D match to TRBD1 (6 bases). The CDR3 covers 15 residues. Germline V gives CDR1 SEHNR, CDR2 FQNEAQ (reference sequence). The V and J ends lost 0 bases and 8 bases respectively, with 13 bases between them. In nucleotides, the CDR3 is TGTGCCAGCAGCTTAGCGAAACAGGGAGGGGAAAAACTGTTTTTT. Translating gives CASSLAKQGGEKLFF.

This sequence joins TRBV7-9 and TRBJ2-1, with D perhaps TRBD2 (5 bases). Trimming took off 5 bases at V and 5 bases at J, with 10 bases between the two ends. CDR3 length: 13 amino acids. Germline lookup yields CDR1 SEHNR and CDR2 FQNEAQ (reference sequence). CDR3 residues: CASSPEAHNEQFF. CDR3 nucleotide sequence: TGTGCCAGCAGCCCGGAGGCCCACAATGAGCAGTTCTTC.

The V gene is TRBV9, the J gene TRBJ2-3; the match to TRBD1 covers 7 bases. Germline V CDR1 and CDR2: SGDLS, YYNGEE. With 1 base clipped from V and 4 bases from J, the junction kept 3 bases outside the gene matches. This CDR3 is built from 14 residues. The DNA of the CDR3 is TGTGCCAGCAGCGTACTTCAGGGGGCAGATACGCAGTATTTT. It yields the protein CASSVLQGADTQYF. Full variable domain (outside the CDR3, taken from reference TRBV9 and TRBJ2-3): DSGVTQTPKHLITATGQRVTLRCSPRSGDLSVYWYQQSLDQGLQFLIQYYNGEERAKGNILERFSAQQFPDLHSELNLSSLELGDSALYFCASSVLQGADTQYFGPGTRLTVL.

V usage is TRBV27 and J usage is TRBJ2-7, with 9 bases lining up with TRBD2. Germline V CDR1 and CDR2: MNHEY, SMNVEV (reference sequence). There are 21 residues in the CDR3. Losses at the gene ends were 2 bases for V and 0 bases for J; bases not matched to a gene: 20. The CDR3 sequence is CASSLRKIYSGRGPSSYEQYF. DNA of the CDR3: TGTGCCAGCAGTTTAAGGAAAATTTATAGCGGGAGAGGACCGAGCTCCTACGAGCAGTACTTC.

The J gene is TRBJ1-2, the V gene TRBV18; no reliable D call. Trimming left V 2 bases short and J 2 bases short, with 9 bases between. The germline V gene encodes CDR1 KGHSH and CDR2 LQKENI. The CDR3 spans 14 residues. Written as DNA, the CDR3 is TGTGCCAGCTCACCATCGGCGGCAAACTATGGCTACACCTTC. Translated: CASSPSAANYGYTF.

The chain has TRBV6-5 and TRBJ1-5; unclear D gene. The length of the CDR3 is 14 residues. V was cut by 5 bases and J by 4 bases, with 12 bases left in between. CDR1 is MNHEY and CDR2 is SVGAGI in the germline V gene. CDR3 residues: CASSHLDANQPQHF. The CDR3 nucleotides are TGTGCCAGCAGTCACCTAGATGCTAATCAGCCCCAGCATTTT.

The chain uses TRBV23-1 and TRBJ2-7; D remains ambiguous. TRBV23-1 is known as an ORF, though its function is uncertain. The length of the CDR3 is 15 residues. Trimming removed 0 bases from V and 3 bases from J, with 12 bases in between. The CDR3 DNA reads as TGCGCCAGCAGTCAATCGGCGGTTGTCGGCTACGAGCAGTACTTC. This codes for CASSQSAVVGYEQYF.

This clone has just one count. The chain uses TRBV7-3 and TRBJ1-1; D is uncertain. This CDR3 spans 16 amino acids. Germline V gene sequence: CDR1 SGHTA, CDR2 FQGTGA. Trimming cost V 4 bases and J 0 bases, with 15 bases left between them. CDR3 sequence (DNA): TGTGCCAGCAGCTCATCCGGGAGAAGACTGAACACTGAAGCTTTCTTT. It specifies CASSSSGRRLNTEAFF.

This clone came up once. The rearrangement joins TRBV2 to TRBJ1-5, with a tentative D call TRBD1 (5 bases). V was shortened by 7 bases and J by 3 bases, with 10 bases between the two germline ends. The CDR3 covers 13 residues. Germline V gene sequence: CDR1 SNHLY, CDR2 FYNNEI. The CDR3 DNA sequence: TGTGCCAGCAAGAGGGACTACAATCAGCCCCAGCATTTT. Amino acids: CASKRDYNQPQHF.

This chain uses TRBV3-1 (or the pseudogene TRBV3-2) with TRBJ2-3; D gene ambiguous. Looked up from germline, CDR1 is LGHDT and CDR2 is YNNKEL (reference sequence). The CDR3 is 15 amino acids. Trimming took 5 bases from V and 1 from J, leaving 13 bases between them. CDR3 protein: CASSFQVPGTDTQYF. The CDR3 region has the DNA TGTGCCAGCAGCTTCCAGGTGCCGGGCACAGATACGCAGTATTTT.

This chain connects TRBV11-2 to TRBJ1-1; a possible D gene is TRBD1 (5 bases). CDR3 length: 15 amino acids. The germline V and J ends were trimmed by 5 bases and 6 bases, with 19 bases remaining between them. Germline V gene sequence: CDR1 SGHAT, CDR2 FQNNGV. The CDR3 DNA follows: TGTGCCAGCAGCCCCCCGGGCAGGGATCTTCCTGAAGCTTTCTTT. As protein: CASSPPGRDLPEAFF.

DNA for the CDR3: TGCAGCGCCGGAGGGACTGAAGCTTTCTTT. It encodes CSAGGTEAFF. This chain links TRBV29-1 with TRBJ1-1; no definite D call. The V end was cut by 7 bases, the J end by 5 bases, with 8 bases between. Germline CDR1 is SQVTM and CDR2 is ANQGSEA. CDR3 length equals 10 residues.

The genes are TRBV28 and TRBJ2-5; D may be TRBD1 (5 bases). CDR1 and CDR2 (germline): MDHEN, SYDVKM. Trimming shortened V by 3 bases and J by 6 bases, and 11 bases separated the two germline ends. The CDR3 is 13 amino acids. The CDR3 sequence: CASSFGALKTQYF. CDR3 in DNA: TGTGCCAGCAGTTTTGGGGCCCTAAAGACCCAGTACTTC.

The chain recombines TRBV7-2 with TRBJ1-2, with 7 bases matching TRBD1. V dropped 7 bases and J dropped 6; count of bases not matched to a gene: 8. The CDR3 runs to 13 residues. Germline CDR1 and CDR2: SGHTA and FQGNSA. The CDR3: CASTLTGNHGYTF. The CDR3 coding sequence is TGTGCCAGCACCCTGACAGGGAACCATGGCTACACCTTC.

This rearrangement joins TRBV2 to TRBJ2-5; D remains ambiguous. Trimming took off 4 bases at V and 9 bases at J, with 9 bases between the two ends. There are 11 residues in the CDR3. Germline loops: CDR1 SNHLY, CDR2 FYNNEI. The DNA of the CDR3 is TGTGCCAGCAGTGTCCGTGTCTCCCAGTACTTC. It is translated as CASSVRVSQYF.

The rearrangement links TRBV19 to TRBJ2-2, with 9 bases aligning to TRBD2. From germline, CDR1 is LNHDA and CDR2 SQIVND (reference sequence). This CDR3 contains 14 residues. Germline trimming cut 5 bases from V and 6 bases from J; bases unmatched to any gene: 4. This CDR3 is CASSSGTSSGELFF. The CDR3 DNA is TGTGCCAGTAGTTCCGGGACTAGCTCCGGGGAGCTGTTTTTT.

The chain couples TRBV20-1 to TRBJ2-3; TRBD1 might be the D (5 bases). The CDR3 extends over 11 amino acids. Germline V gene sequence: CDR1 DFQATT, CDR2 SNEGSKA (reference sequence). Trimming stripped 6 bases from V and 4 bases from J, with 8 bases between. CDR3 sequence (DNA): TGCAGTGCAAAGACAGCAGATACGCAGTATTTT. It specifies CSAKTADTQYF.

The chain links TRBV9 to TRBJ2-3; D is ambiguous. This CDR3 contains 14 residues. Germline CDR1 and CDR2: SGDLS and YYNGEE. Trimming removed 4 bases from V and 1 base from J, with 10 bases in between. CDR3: CASSSQAGTDTQYF. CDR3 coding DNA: TGTGCCAGCAGCTCCCAAGCTGGCACAGATACGCAGTATTTT.

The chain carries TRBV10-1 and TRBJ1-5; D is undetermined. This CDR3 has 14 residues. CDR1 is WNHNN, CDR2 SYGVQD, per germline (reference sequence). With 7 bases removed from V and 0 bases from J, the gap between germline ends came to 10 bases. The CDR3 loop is CASIRRDSNQPQHF. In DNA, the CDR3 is TGCGCCAGCATAAGACGGGATAGCAATCAGCCCCAGCATTTT.

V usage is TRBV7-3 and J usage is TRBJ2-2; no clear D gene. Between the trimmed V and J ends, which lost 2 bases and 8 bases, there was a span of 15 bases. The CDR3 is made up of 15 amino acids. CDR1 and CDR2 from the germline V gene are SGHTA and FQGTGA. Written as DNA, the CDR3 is TGTGCCAGCAGCTTAGAGCCCCTTCCCCCGGGGGAGCTGTTTTTT. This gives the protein CASSLEPLPPGELFF.

DNA of the CDR3: TGTGCCAGCAGGTCTACAGGGGGCCGGGAGACTGAAGCTTTCTTT. This encodes CASRSTGGRETEAFF. The rearrangement links TRBV5-6 to TRBJ1-1; 9 nucleotides agree with TRBD1. Germline trimming cut 5 bases from V and 5 bases from J; bases unmatched to any gene: 10. There are 15 residues in the CDR3. The germline V gene encodes CDR1 SGHDT and CDR2 YYEEEE.